The present TCR beta chain was sequenced within a study of T cell responses to AZD1222 COVID-19 vaccine. Some clones are missing from TCRdb's copy, which holds only in-frame ones; the method was immunoSEQ multiplex PCR. The sample records roughly 160,000 clones, 85% to 90% being singletons. From germline, CDR1 is SEHNR and CDR2 FQNEAQ (reference sequence). The CDR3 covers 15 residues. Deletions cut 1 base from V and 7 bases from J, with 13 bases between. This sequence was found in an adult in good health. V usage is TRBV7-9 and J usage is TRBJ2-2; D assignment may be TRBD1 or TRBD2 (5 bases each). Sequenced here: peripheral blood, sampled on day 0 of AZD1222 vaccination. The CDR3 protein is CASSLGSGSFGELFF. The CDR3 DNA reads as TGTGCCAGCAGCTTAGGCTCAGGGAGTTTCGGGGAGCTGTTTTTT.